The 21 T cell receptor beta chains below come from one sample, sequenced in a study of blood T cells in healthy people across ages (dated by TCRdb to the mid-2010s). Libraries were built with 5' RACE. The listed sequencing device is Illumina HiSeq 2500. The second PCR ran for roughly 7 to 12 cycles and used a J-beta primer mix along with a sample-barcoded 5' primer. TCRdb ran its own pipeline on the public reads, namely fastp trimming at Q25 and MiXCR clone calling, and kept in-frame beta chains. A single entry per CDR3 protein holds the most common genes and DNA from its merged rows. The sample table contains 1 million to 1.2 million distinct CDR3 sequences; only one count was recorded for 35% to 40% of them. The ten largest clonotypes hold roughly 14% of the sample. Material for sequencing was blood. These receptors originate from a young man in good health.

This chain connects TRBV12-3 or TRBV12-4 to TRBJ2-7; no definite D call. The germline V and J ends were trimmed by 3 bases and 7 bases, with 16 bases remaining between them. This CDR3 comprises 14 residues. CDR3 coding DNA: TGTGCCAGCAGTTTTCAATTGGGTGTGAATGAGCAGTACTTC. Translating it yields CASSFQLGVNEQYF.

This sequence joins TRBV4-2 and TRBJ1-2; 7 bases fit TRBD1. The CDR3 sequence is 16 residues long. The germline gives CDR1 LGHNA, CDR2 YNFKEQ. V gave up 0 bases and J gave up 4 bases; unmatched junction bases: 8. This chain's CDR3 is CASSQENTGDFYGYTF. As DNA, the CDR3 is TGTGCCAGCAGCCAAGAAAATACAGGGGACTTCTATGGCTACACCTTC.

This clonotype was observed at least ten times. V gene TRBV7-2 combines with J gene TRBJ2-1; 8 bases map to TRBD1. V was clipped by 5 bases and J by 0 bases; unmatched bases: 3. The CDR3 consists of 15 residues. Germline lookup yields CDR1 SGHTA and CDR2 FQGNSA. For the CDR3, the DNA is TGTGCCAGCAGCCGACAGGGGAGCTCCTACAATGAGCAGTTCTTC. Residues: CASSRQGSSYNEQFF.

This clonotype showed up many times. The chain has TRBV6-1 and TRBJ1-2, with D unclear. Trimming pared 1 base from V and 5 bases from J, leaving 8 bases between. This CDR3 has 13 residues. The germline gives CDR1 MNHNS, CDR2 SASEGT. Here the CDR3 reads CASSEDVGYGYTF. CDR3 nucleotides: TGTGCCAGCAGTGAAGACGTCGGATATGGCTACACCTTC.

Notes on this clonotype: Just one base apart from a much larger clone, this may be a read error. The chain employs TRBV6-1 and TRBJ1-5; weak D call: TRBD1 (6 bases). Germline V lookup: CDR1 MNHNS, CDR2 SASEGT. The V gene lost 1 base and the J gene lost 6 bases, with 7 bases spanning the gap. The CDR3 contains 13 residues. The CDR3 region has the DNA TGTGCCAGCAGTGAAGTGGGGGCTCAGCCCCAGCATTTT. Residues: CASSEVGAQPQHF.

V gene TRBV27 combines with J gene TRBJ2-5; D is unclear. Trimming cost V 5 bases and J 1 base, with 11 bases left between them. The CDR3 is made up of 14 amino acids. CDR1 is MNHEY, CDR2 SMNVEV, per germline (reference sequence). CDR3 nucleotide sequence: TGTGCCAGCAGTCGCGGACCCCTCCAAGAGACCCAGTACTTC. It is translated as CASSRGPLQETQYF.

This clonotype appeared a few times. The chain joins TRBV5-1 to TRBJ2-3, with D tentatively TRBD1 (6 bases). Germline loops: CDR1 SGHRS, CDR2 YFSETQ. The CDR3 contains 14 residues. V was pared by 2 bases and J by 6 bases, with 13 bases between. The CDR3, as DNA: TGCGCCAGCAGCTTCTCAACAGGGAGTGATACGCAGTATTTT. It is translated as CASSFSTGSDTQYF.

This clonotype was counted between two and nine times. J is TRBJ2-1 and V is TRBV4-1; D ambiguous. The CDR3 is made up of 12 amino acids. From germline, CDR1 is MGHRA and CDR2 YSYEKL. The V gene lost 0 bases and the J gene lost 7 bases, with 4 bases spanning the gap. This CDR3 reads CASSQDPNEQFF. CDR3 sequence (DNA): TGCGCCAGCAGCCAAGATCCTAATGAGCAGTTCTTC.

This clonotype has at least ten counts. This chain connects TRBV7-2 to TRBJ2-5; D is unresolved. Trimming removed 3 bases at V and 5 bases at J, with 4 bases between. The germline gives CDR1 SGHTA, CDR2 FQGNSA. The CDR3 spans 11 residues. CDR3 nucleotide sequence: TGTGCCAGCAGCTTTTCGGAGACCCAGTACTTC. Amino acids: CASSFSETQYF.

The rearrangement joins TRBV5-1 to TRBJ2-7, with D hard to call. Germline lookup yields CDR1 SGHRS and CDR2 YFSETQ. With 7 bases removed from V and 7 bases from J, the gap between germline ends came to 21 bases. The CDR3 sequence is 14 residues long. CDR3 nucleotide sequence: TGCGCCAGCGCGCAGATGCGCTCAAACAATGAGCAGTACTTC. It yields the protein CASAQMRSNNEQYF.

The rearrangement uses TRBV12-3 or TRBV12-4 and TRBJ2-5; possibly TRBD1 or TRBD2 for D (5 bases each). V was trimmed by 5 bases and J by 11 bases, leaving 18 bases between them. The CDR3 runs to 13 residues. CDR3 protein: CASSRDGYNEQYF. In nucleotides, the CDR3 is TGTGCCAGCAGTAGGGACGGCTACAATGAGCAGTACTTC.

The table lists this clonotype with a few counts. The V call is TRBV2, the J call TRBJ2-1, with D perhaps matching TRBD1 or TRBD2 (5 bases each). The CDR3 has 16 amino acids. CDR1 SNHLY and CDR2 FYNNEI come from the germline V gene. The ends were cut back, 7 bases at V and 1 base at J, with 17 bases in the middle. Here the CDR3 reads CASTGEGRASYNEQFF. CDR3 nucleotide sequence: TGTGCCAGCACCGGAGAGGGCAGGGCGTCCTACAATGAGCAGTTCTTC.

This chain connects TRBV7-9 to TRBJ2-1, with D hard to call. CDR1 and CDR2 (germline): SEHNR, FQNEAQ (reference sequence). V lost 5 bases to trimming and J lost 10 bases, with 18 bases between them. This CDR3 comprises 14 residues. The CDR3 bases are TGTGCCAGCAGCGCATTTCCATTCTACGGGGAGCAGTTCTTC. Translated, it gives CASSAFPFYGEQFF.

V is TRBV6-1 and J is TRBJ1-2, with D perhaps TRBD1 (6 bases). V lost 4 bases and J 4 bases, leaving 10 bases between the germline ends. The CDR3 sequence is 13 residues long. The germline V gene encodes CDR1 MNHNS and CDR2 SASEGT. CDR3 amino acids: CASSGGQPYGYTF. CDR3 sequence (DNA): TGTGCCAGCAGTGGAGGACAGCCCTATGGCTACACCTTC.

The table lists this clonotype with a count of one. Being one base from a much bigger clone, this may be a read error. The chain is built from TRBV7-9 and TRBJ2-1; weak D call: TRBD1 (5 bases). The DNA end is more similar to TRBJ2-7, so the J call may be wrong. The germline CDR1 and CDR2 sequences are SEHNR and FQNEAQ (reference sequence). This CDR3 has 14 amino acids. CDR3 residues: CASSGETVYNEQYF. The CDR3 DNA sequence: TGTGCCAGCAGCGGCGAGACAGTCTACAATGAGCAGTACTTC.

J is TRBJ1-2 and V is TRBV7-9; the D gene is possibly TRBD1 (5 bases). CDR3 length: 14 amino acids. The V end was cut by 0 bases, the J end by 5 bases, with 10 bases between. Germline assignment: CDR1 SEHNR and CDR2 FQNEAQ (reference sequence). The CDR3, as DNA: TGTGCCAGCAGCTTAGCGGGCAGGGAGTATGGCTACACCTTC. It is translated as CASSLAGREYGYTF.

This sequence joins TRBV7-2 and TRBJ2-3; TRBD1 is a possible D gene (5 bases). Germline-derived CDR1 and CDR2 are SGHTA and FQGNSA. The CDR3 spans 16 residues. The V and J ends lost 5 bases and 3 bases respectively, with 18 bases between them. CDR3 DNA sequence: TGTGCCAGCAGCGAAAAAGGGGTGGCGTTTACAGATACGCAGTATTTT. It yields the protein CASSEKGVAFTDTQYF.

The chain couples TRBV10-3 to TRBJ1-2, with no clear D. The germline CDR1 and CDR2 sequences are ENHRY and SYGVKD. Trimming cost V 10 bases and J 2 bases, with 14 bases left between them. The CDR3 length is 13 residues. CDR3 nucleotide sequence: TGTGCCACCACGGCCAGTAGAAACTATGGCTACACCTTC. The encoded protein is CATTASRNYGYTF.

The J gene is TRBJ2-1, the V gene TRBV13; D is unresolved. Germline V gene data show CDR1 as PRHDT and CDR2 as FYEKMQ (reference sequence). The CDR3 runs to 11 residues. V was shortened by 1 base and J by 15 bases, with 10 bases between the two germline ends. CDR3 protein: CASSLAGFPFF. CDR3 DNA sequence: TGTGCCAGCAGCTTAGCCGGATTCCCGTTCTTC.

This clonotype was seen many times. The chain recombines TRBV5-1 with TRBJ2-2, with a possible D match to TRBD1 (6 bases). Germline loops: CDR1 SGHRS, CDR2 YFSETQ. The CDR3 is 13 amino acids. The V gene lost 2 bases and the J gene lost 8 bases, with 10 bases spanning the gap. CDR3 DNA sequence: TGCGCCAGCAGCTTACAGGGATCGGGGGAGCTGTTTTTT. Translated, it gives CASSLQGSGELFF.

This clonotype appeared a few times. V gene TRBV20-1 combines with J gene TRBJ2-3; D unclear. The CDR3 loop spans 15 amino acids. Germline V gene data show CDR1 as DFQATT and CDR2 as SNEGSKA (reference sequence). V lost 3 bases, J lost 4 bases, and 17 bases lay in between. CDR3 coding DNA: TGCAGTGCTAGTGAATTGCCAGATGGCTCAGATACGCAGTATTTT. Translating it yields CSASELPDGSDTQYF.